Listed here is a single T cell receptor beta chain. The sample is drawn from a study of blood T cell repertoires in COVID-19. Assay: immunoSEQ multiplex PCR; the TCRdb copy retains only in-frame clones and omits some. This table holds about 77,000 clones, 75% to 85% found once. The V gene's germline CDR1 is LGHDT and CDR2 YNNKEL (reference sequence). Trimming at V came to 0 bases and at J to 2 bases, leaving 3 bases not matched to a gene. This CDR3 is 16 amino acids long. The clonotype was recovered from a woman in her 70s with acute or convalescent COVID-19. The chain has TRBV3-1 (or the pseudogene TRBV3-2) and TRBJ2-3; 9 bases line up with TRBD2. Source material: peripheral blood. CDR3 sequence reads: CASSQELAGPTDTQYF. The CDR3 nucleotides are TGTGCCAGCAGCCAAGAGCTAGCGGGACCCACAGATACGCAGTATTTT.